This T cell receptor beta chain originates from a study of blood T cells in healthy people across ages. Extraction of total RNA produced a minimum of 5 micrograms from each sample. This clonotype has only a few counts. At one boundary the junction diverges from the germline segment, which might be a read error. A sample-barcoded 5' primer and a J-beta primer mix were used in a second PCR of about 7 to 11 cycles. Every single cDNA molecule received a tag from a template-switch adaptor with 12 random nucleotides. In TCRdb, the 5' RACE reads were re-called with MiXCR into one record per CDR3 protein. This table holds over 950,000 distinct CDR3 sequences, 45% to 60% found once. The sample comprised blood. This sequence was found in an older woman in good health.

CDR3 amino acids: CASTKAGPTDTLYF. The DNA for the CDR3 is TGTGCCAGCACCAAAGCGGGACCCACAGATACGCTGTATTTT. V usage is TRBV28 and J usage is TRBJ2-3, with 7 bases lining up with TRBD2. Germline V gene sequence: CDR1 MDHEN, CDR2 SYDVKM. The CDR3 is made up of 14 amino acids.